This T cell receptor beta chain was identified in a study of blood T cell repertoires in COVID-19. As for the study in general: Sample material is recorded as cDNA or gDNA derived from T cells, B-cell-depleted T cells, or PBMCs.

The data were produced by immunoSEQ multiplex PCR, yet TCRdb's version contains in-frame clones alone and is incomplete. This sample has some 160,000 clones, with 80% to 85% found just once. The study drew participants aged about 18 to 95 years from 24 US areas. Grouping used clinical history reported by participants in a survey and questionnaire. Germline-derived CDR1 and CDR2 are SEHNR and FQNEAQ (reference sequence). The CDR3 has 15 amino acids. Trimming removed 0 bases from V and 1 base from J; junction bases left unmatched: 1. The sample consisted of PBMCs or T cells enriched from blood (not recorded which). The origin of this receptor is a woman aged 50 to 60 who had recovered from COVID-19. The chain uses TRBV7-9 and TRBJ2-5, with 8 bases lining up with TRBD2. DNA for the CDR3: TGTGCCAGCAGCTTAGCCAGCGGGGGCCAAGAGACCCAGTACTTC. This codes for CASSLASGGQETQYF.